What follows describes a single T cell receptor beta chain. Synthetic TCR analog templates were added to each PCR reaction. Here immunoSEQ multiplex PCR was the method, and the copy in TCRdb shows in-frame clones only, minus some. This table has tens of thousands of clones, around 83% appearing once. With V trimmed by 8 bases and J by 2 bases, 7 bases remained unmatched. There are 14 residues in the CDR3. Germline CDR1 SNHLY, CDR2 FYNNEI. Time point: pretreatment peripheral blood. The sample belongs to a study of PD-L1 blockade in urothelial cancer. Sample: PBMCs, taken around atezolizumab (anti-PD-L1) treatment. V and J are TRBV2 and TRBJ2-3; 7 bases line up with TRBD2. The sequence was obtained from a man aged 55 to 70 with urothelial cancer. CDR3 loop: CASGGLWPTDTQYF. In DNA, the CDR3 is TGTGCCAGCGGGGGACTATGGCCCACAGATACGCAGTATTTT.